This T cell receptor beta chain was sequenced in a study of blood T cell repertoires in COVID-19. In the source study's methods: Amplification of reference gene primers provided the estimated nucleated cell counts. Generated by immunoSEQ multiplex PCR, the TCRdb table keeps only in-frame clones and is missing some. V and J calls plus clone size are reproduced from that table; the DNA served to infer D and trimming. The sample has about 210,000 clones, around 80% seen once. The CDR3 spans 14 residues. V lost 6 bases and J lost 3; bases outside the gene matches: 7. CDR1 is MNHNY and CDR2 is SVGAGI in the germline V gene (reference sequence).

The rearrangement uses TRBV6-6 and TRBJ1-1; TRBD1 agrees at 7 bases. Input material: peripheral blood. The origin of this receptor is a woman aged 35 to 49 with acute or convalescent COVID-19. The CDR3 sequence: CASSPTGRDTEAFF. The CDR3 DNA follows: TGTGCCAGCAGCCCGACAGGGCGGGACACTGAAGCTTTCTTT.